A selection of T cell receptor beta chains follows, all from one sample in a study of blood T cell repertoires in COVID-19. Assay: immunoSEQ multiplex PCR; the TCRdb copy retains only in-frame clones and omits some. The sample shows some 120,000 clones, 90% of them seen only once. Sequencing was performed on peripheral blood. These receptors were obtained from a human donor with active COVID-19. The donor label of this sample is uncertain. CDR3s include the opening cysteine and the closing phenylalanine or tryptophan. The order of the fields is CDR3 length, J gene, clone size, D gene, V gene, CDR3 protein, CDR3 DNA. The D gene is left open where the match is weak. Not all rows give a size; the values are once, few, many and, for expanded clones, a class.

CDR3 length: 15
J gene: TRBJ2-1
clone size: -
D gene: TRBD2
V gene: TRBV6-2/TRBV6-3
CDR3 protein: CASSYGSGGLDEQFF
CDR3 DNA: TGTGCCAGCAGTTACGGTAGCGGGGGGCTGGATGAGCAGTTCTTC

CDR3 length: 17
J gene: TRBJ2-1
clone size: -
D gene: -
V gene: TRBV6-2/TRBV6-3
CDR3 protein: CASSSTPGQTPYNEQFF
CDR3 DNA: TGTGCCAGCAGCTCGACGCCCGGACAGACACCCTACAATGAGCAGTTCTTC

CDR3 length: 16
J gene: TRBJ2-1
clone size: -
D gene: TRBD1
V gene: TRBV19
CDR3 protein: CASSRNRGTPYNEQFF
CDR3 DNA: TGTGCCAGTAGTAGAAACAGGGGGACCCCCTACAATGAGCAGTTCTTC

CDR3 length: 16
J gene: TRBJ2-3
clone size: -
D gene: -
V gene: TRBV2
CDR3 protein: CARNGAGDSSTDTQYF
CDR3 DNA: TGTGCCAGGAATGGAGCGGGGGACAGTAGCACAGATACGCAGTATTTT

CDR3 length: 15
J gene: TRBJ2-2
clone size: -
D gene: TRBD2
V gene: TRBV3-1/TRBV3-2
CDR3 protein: CASSLQAIAGGELFF
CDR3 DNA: TGTGCCAGCAGCTTACAAGCAATAGCGGGGGGGGAGCTGTTTTTT

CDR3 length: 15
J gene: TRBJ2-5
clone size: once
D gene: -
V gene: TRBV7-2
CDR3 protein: CASFGGRSEGETQYF
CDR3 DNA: TGTGCCAGCTTCGGAGGCAGATCCGAGGGAGAGACCCAGTACTTC

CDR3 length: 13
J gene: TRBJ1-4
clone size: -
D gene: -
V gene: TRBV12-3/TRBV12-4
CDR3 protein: CASSPKGFQGSLF
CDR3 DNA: TGTGCCAGCAGTCCAAAGGGATTTCAGGGTTCCTTATTT

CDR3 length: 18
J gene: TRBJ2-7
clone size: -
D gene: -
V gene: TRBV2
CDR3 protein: CASRGLASGDRGSYEQYF
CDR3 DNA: TGTGCCAGCAGGGGGTTGGCTAGCGGGGACAGGGGATCCTACGAGCAGTACTTC

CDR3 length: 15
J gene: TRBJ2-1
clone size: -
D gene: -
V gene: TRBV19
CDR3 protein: CASSIGWGTFNEQFF
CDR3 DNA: TGTGCCAGTAGTATAGGGTGGGGCACCTTCAATGAGCAGTTCTTC

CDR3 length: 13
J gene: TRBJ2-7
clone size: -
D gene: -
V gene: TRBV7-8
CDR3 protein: CASSLDLNYEQYF
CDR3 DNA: TGTGCCAGCAGCTTAGACTTGAACTACGAGCAGTACTTC

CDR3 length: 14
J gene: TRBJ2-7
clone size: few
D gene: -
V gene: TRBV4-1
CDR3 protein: CASSQGLINYEQYF
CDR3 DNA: TGCGCCAGCAGCCAGGGACTGATTAACTACGAGCAGTACTTC

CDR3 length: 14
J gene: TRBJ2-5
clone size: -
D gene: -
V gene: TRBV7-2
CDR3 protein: CASSLRWGRETQYF
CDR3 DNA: TGTGCCAGCAGCTTAAGGTGGGGCCGAGAGACCCAGTACTTC

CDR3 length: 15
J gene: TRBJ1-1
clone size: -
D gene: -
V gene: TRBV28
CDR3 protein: CASSLTYGGSTEAFF
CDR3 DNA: TGTGCCAGCAGTCTAACTTATGGGGGCAGCACTGAAGCTTTCTTT

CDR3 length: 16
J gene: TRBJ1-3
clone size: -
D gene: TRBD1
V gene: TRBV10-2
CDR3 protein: CASKGTGGSSGNTIYF
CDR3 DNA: TGCGCCAGCAAAGGGACAGGGGGTTCCTCTGGAAACACCATATATTTT

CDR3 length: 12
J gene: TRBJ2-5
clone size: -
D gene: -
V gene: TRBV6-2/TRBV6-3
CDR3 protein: CASSYLGGTQYF
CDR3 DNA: TGTGCCAGCAGTTATTTAGGAGGGACCCAGTACTTC

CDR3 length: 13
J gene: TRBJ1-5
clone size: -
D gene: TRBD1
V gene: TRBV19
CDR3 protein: CASSQGARQPQHF
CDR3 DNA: TGTGCCAGTAGTCAGGGGGCGCGGCAGCCCCAGCATTTT

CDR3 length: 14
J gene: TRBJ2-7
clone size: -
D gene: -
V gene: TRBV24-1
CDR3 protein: CASLHREISYEQYF
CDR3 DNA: TGTGCCTCACTACACAGGGAAATCTCCTACGAGCAGTACTTC

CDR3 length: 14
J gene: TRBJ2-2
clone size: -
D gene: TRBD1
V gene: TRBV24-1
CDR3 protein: CATSVPGGTGELFF
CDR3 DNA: TGTGCCACCAGTGTACCAGGGGGCACCGGGGAGCTGTTTTTT

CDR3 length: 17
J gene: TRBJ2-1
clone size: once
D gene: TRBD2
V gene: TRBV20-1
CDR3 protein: CSASARTSGGSYNEQFF
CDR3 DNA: TGCAGTGCTAGTGCTAGAACTAGCGGGGGGTCTTACAATGAGCAGTTCTTC

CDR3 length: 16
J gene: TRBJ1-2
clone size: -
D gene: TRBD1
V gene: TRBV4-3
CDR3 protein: CASSQARDRGLYGYTF
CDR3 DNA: TGCGCCAGCAGCCAGGCCCGGGACAGGGGGCTCTATGGCTACACCTTC

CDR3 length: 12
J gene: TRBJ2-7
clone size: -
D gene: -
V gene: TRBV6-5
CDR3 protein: CASRGGAREQYF
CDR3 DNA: TGTGCCAGCAGGGGGGGGGCCCGGGAGCAGTACTTC

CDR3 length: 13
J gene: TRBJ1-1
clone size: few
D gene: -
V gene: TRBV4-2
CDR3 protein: CASSATENTEAFF
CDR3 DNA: TGTGCCAGCAGCGCCACAGAGAACACTGAAGCTTTCTTT

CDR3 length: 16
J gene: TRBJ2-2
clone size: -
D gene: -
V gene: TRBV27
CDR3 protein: CASSSPRRGVGGELFF
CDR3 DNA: TGTGCCAGCAGTTCCCCACGGAGGGGTGTTGGCGGGGAGCTGTTTTTT

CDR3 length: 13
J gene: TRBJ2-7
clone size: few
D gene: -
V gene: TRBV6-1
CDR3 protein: CASSEQDGYEQYF
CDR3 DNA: TGTGCCAGCAGTGAGCAGGATGGCTACGAGCAGTACTTC

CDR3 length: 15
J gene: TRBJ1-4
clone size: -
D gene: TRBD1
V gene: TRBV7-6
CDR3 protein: CASSTGTGYREKLFF
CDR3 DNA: TGTGCCAGCAGCACAGGGACAGGGTATAGGGAAAAACTGTTTTTT

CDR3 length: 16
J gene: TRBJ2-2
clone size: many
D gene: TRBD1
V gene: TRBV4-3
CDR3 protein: CASSLLTGGGVGELFF
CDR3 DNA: TGCGCCAGCAGCCTTCTTACAGGGGGCGGGGTCGGGGAGCTGTTTTTT

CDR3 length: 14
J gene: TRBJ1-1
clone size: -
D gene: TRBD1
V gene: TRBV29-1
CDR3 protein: CSYRWGQRGTEAFF
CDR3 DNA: TGCAGCTATCGCTGGGGACAGCGTGGCACTGAAGCTTTCTTT

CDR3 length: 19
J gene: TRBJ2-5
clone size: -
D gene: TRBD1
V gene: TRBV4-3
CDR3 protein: CASSQDLVAGQGPTETQYF
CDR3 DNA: TGCGCCAGCAGCCAAGATTTGGTAGCCGGACAGGGTCCGACGGAGACCCAGTACTTC

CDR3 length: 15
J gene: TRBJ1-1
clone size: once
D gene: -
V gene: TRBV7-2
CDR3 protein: CASSSQTAMNTEAFF
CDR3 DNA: TGTGCCAGCAGCTCCCAGACAGCTATGAACACTGAAGCTTTCTTT

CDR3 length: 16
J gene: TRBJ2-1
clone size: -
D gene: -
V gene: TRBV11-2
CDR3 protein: CASSRRGRDTYNEQFF
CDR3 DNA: TGTGCCAGCAGCCGTCGGGGTAGGGATACTTACAATGAGCAGTTCTTC

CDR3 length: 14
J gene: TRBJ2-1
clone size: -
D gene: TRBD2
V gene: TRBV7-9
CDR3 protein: CATPATSGYNEQFF
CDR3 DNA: TGTGCCACGCCAGCGACTAGCGGATACAATGAGCAGTTCTTC

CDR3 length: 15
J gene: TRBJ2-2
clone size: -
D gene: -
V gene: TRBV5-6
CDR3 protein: CASSLGSGAAGELFF
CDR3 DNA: TGTGCCAGCAGCCTTGGTAGTGGGGCAGCCGGGGAGCTGTTTTTT

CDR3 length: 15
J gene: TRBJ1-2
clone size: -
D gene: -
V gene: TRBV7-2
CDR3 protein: CASSTRPGINYGYTF
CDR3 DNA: TGTGCCAGCAGCACTCGGCCCGGGATTAACTATGGCTACACCTTC

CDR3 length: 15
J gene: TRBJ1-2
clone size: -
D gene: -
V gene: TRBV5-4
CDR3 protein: CASSLAVTAAPGYTF
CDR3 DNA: TGTGCCAGCAGCTTGGCCGTGACAGCCGCGCCTGGCTACACCTTC

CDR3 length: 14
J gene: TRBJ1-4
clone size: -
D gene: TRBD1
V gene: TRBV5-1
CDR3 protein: CASSMTGVKEKLFF
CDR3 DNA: TGCGCCAGCAGTATGACAGGGGTCAAAGAAAAACTGTTTTTT

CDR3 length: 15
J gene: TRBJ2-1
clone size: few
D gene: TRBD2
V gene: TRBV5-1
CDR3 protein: CASSLTSGLYNEQFF
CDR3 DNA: TGCGCCAGCAGCTTGACTAGCGGGCTTTACAATGAGCAGTTCTTC

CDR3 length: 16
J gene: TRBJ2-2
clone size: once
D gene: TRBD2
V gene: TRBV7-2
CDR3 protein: CASSLARGTNTGELFF
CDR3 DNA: TGTGCCAGCAGCTTAGCGCGGGGGACCAACACCGGGGAGCTGTTTTTT

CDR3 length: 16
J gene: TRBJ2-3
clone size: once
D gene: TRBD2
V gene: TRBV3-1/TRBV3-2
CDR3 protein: CASSQESAGGLHTQYF
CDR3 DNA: TGTGCCAGCAGCCAAGAGTCAGCGGGGGGGCTACATACGCAGTATTTT

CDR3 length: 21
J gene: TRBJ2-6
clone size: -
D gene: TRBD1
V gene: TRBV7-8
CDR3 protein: CASSFGRHRGSLDTGANVLTF
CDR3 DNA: TGTGCCAGCAGCTTTGGGAGGCACAGGGGGAGTTTAGATACTGGGGCCAACGTCCTGACTTTC

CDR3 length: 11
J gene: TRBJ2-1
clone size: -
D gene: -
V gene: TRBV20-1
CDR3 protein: CSASDYNEQFF
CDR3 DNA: TGCAGTGCTTCAGATTACAATGAGCAGTTCTTC

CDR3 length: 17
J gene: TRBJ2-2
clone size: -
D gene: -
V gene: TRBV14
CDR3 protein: CASSQYSIAGNTGELFF
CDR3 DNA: TGTGCCAGCAGCCAATACTCGATCGCAGGGAACACCGGGGAGCTGTTTTTT

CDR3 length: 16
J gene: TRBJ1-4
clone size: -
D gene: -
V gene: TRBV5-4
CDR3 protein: CASSLAVGQGGEKLFF
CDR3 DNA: TGTGCCAGCAGCTTGGCTGTTGGGCAGGGAGGTGAAAAACTGTTTTTT

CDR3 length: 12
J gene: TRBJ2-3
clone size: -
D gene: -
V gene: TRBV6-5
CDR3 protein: CASSPGRGTQYF
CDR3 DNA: TGTGCCAGCAGTCCGGGTCGGGGTACGCAGTATTTT

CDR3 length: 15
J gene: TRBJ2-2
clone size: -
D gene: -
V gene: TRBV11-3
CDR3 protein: CASSLSGSLTGELFF
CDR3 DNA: TGTGCCAGCAGCCTCTCGGGGAGTTTAACCGGGGAGCTGTTTTTT

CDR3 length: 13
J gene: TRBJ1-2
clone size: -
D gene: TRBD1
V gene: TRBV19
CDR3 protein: CASSTDLGGRDTF
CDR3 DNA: TGTGCCAGTAGTACCGACTTAGGGGGCAGGGACACCTTC

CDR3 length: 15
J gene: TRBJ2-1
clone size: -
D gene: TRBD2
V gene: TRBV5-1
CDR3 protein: CASSPTSGGFTEQFF
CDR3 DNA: TGCGCCAGCAGCCCCACTAGCGGGGGCTTTACTGAGCAGTTCTTC

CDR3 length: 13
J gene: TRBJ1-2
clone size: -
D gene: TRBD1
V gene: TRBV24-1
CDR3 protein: CATSDRGNGGYTF
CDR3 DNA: TGTGCCACCAGCGACAGGGGGAACGGAGGCTACACCTTC